What follows describes a single TCR beta chain. What it binds is unknown. Primers for the PCR totalled 60 Vbeta and 13 Jbeta. The protocol was immunoSEQ multiplex PCR, while the TCRdb copy is restricted to in-frame clones and leaves out a portion. The sample lists approximately 190,000 clones, roughly 74% seen once, with about 2% in the top ten. Germline assignment: CDR1 LNHDA and CDR2 SQIVND (reference sequence). The CDR3 extends over 14 amino acids. V was clipped by 4 bases and J by 0 bases, with 10 bases between them. This sample was included in a study of cytomegalovirus exposure and HLA in healthy donors. The study's findings and limits: Most likely, a cluster of highly shared sequence variants arose as a sequencing artifact. A missense variant in DCLRE1C was later tied to TCR beta V- and J-gene trimming.

The receptor was isolated from a young woman in good health and CMV-seronegative. The V gene is TRBV19, the J gene TRBJ2-7; D remains unclear. Sequences were obtained from PBMCs. CDR3 protein: CASSTVYPSYEQYF. The CDR3, as DNA: TGTGCCAGTAGTACAGTATACCCCTCCTACGAGCAGTACTTC.